These 11 T cell receptor beta chains originate from one sample sequenced in a study of blood T cell repertoires in COVID-19. The repertoire was sequenced with immunoSEQ multiplex PCR; TCRdb's copy has only in-frame clones and lacks some. The sample comprises over 200,000 clones, less than 90% of which are singletons, and approximately 2.8% rests with the top ten. Material for sequencing was PBMCs or T cells enriched from blood (not recorded which). These receptors were collected from a woman between 50 and 59 years old in a cohort exposed to, infected with or recovered from COVID-19 (not recorded which).

This rearrangement joins TRBV5-1 to TRBJ1-4; possible D gene TRBD1, 5 bases. CDR1 is SGHRS and CDR2 is YFSETQ in the germline V gene. V lost 4 bases to trimming and J lost 3 bases, with 10 bases between them. This CDR3 contains 14 residues. The CDR3 is CASSPTASNEKLFF. CDR3 sequence (DNA): TGCGCCAGCAGCCCGACAGCCTCTAATGAAAAACTGTTTTTT. The whole variable domain, filled in from reference TRBV5-1 and TRBJ1-4, reads KAGVTQTPRYLIKTRGQQVTLSCSPISGHRSVSWYQQTPGQGLQFLFEYFSETQRNKGNFPGRFSGRQFSNSRSEMNVSTLELGDSALYLCASSPTASNEKLFFGSGTQLSVL.

This chain links TRBV3-1 (or the pseudogene TRBV3-2) with TRBJ2-7; 11 bases are shared with TRBD2. The CDR3 is 17 residues long. After removal of 0 bases from V and 7 bases from J, the junction contained 11 bases not matched to a gene. Germline CDR1 LGHDT, CDR2 YNNKEL (reference sequence). The CDR3 DNA reads as TGTGCCAGCAGCCAAGATATGTTAGGACTAGCGGGTGGGGAGCAGTACTTC. It codes for CASSQDMLGLAGGEQYF.

The V and J genes are TRBV3-1 (or the pseudogene TRBV3-2) and TRBJ2-5, with TRBD2 identical over 7 bases. The germline V gene encodes CDR1 LGHDT and CDR2 YNNKEL (reference sequence). The CDR3 runs to 17 residues. Losses at the gene ends were 2 bases for V and 3 bases for J; bases not matched to a gene: 12. CDR3 residues: CASSQSFYGGRKETQYF. The CDR3 nucleotides read TGTGCCAGCAGCCAATCGTTCTACGGGGGGAGAAAAGAGACCCAGTACTTC.

The chain uses TRBV5-1 and TRBJ2-5; possibly TRBD1 for D (7 bases). Per germline, CDR1 SGHRS and CDR2 YFSETQ. This CDR3 region has 14 residues. The V gene lost 0 bases and the J gene lost 3 bases, with 9 bases spanning the gap. Written as DNA, the CDR3 is TGCGCCAGCAGCTTGGGCGGGACAGAAGAGACCCAGTACTTC. Its protein product is CASSLGGTEETQYF.

V and J are TRBV3-1 (or the pseudogene TRBV3-2) and TRBJ1-2; tentatively, D is TRBD1 (6 bases). The germline V and J ends were trimmed by 1 base and 4 bases, with 16 bases remaining between them. The CDR3 consists of 16 residues. CDR1 LGHDT and CDR2 YNNKEL come from the germline V gene (reference sequence). CDR3 coding DNA: TGTGCCAGCAGCCAAGGCGGGGGGCAGGCCCCCTATGGCTACACCTTC. It codes for CASSQGGGQAPYGYTF.

The CDR3 region is CASTTTSPLTYNEQFF. As DNA, the CDR3 is TGTGCCAGCACAACAACCAGTCCGTTGACCTACAATGAGCAGTTCTTC. This rearrangement joins TRBV18 to TRBJ2-1; D is uncertain. Per germline, CDR1 KGHSH and CDR2 LQKENI. Trimming removed 8 bases at V and 2 bases at J, with 19 bases between. The CDR3 spans 16 residues.

V gene TRBV11-2 combines with J gene TRBJ2-1, with 7 bases lining up with TRBD1. This CDR3 has 13 amino acids. Germline V gene sequence: CDR1 SGHAT, CDR2 FQNNGV. The J segment lost 9 bases and the V segment lost 3 bases, leaving 5 bases of the junction unmatched. This CDR3 is CASSFTGDAEQFF. In DNA form, the CDR3 reads TGTGCCAGCAGCTTTACAGGGGACGCTGAGCAGTTCTTC.

In this sample, this clone turned up once. The chain links TRBV28 to TRBJ1-2; the match to TRBD1 covers 11 bases. Germline V gene data show CDR1 as MDHEN and CDR2 as SYDVKM. The CDR3 is made up of 17 amino acids. V dropped 7 bases and J dropped 4; count of bases not matched to a gene: 14. In DNA form, the CDR3 reads TGTGCCAGCAATCGGGGCAGGACAGGGGGCTTGATCTATGGCTACACCTTC. Translating gives CASNRGRTGGLIYGYTF.

The chain couples TRBV12-3 or TRBV12-4 to TRBJ1-6, with 8 bases matching TRBD1. The CDR3 length is 13 residues. The J segment lost 9 bases and the V segment lost 5 bases, leaving 3 bases of the junction unmatched. CDR3 region: CASSHGQGSPLHF. CDR3 DNA sequence: TGTGCCAGCAGTCACGGACAGGGTTCACCCCTCCACTTT.

The table lists this clone with a few counts. The chain joins TRBV7-2 to TRBJ2-7; tentative D call: TRBD2 (5 bases). This CDR3 has 15 amino acids. The V gene's germline CDR1 is SGHTA and CDR2 FQGNSA. V lost 1 base to trimming and J lost 1 base, with 11 bases between them. DNA of the CDR3: TGTGCCAGCAGCTTAGATGGAGGAGGATCCTACGAGCAGTACTTC. Protein product: CASSLDGGGSYEQYF.

The chain carries TRBV6-5 and TRBJ2-5; 9 bases line up with TRBD1. Unmatched junction bases numbered 7, after V lost 0 bases and J lost 5 bases. The CDR3 spans 16 residues. Germline V gives CDR1 MNHEY, CDR2 SVGAGI. The CDR3: CASSYSPGQGFETQYF. As DNA, the CDR3 is TGTGCCAGCAGTTACTCCCCGGGACAGGGTTTCGAGACCCAGTACTTC.